This TCR beta chain is from a study of control samples from healthy donors and cancer patients (dated by TCRdb to the early 2020s). Trimming at the junction amounts to 3 bases on V and 1 base on J, and the germline ends lie 10 bases apart. CDR1 ENHRY and CDR2 SYGVKD are derived from the germline V gene. The cysteine opens and the phenylalanine closes a CDR3 of 14 amino acids. Of the read, only the CDR3 DNA is kept; its 42 bases are in frame from base 1. The library was obtained by the immunoSEQ multiplex PCR assay. This immuneACCESS table, as held by TCRdb, lists in-frame sequences with V and J called but not all clones. Of the missing ones, under half trace to an unresolved V gene in checked studies; the others have no known cause. The sample profile shows about 130,000 clones; about 90% of them were found once. About 1.9% of the sample goes to the ten largest clones. As concerns this clone: No cognate antigen has been identified for it. Base qualities were left out, and no much larger clone turns up one base away.

The clonotype was recovered from a woman aged 45-59 years in good health. Sequenced: blood. The V and J genes are TRBV10-3 and TRBJ2-7; the D gene is perhaps TRBD1, from 6 matching bases. The DNA is as follows: TGTGCCATCAGTGACAGGGGTTCATCCTACGAGCAGTACTTC. The translation is CAISDRGSSYEQYF.